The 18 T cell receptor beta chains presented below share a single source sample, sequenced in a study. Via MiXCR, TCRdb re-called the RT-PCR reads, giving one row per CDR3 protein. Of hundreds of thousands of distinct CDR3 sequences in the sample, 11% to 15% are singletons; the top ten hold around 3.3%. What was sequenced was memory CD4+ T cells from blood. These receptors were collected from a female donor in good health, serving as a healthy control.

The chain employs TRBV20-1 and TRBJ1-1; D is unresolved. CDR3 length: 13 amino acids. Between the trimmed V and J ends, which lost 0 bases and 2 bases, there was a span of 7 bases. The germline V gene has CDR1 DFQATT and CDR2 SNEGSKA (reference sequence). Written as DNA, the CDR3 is TGCAGTGCTAGAGATCCTGGCAACACTGAAGCTTTCTTT. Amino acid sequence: CSARDPGNTEAFF.

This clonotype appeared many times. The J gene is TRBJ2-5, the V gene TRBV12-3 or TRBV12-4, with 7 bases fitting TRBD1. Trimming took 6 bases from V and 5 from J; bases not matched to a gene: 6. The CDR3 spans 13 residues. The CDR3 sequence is CASRQGVGETQYF. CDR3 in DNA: TGTGCCAGCAGGCAGGGGGTGGGGGAGACCCAGTACTTC.

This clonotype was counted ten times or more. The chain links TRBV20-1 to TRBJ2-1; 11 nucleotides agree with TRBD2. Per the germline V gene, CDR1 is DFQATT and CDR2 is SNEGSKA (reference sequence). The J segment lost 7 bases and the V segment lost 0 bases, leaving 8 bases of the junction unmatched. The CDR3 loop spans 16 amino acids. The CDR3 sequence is CSARDLAGGRRNEQFF. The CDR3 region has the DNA TGCAGTGCTAGAGATCTAGCGGGAGGCCGCAGGAATGAGCAGTTCTTC.

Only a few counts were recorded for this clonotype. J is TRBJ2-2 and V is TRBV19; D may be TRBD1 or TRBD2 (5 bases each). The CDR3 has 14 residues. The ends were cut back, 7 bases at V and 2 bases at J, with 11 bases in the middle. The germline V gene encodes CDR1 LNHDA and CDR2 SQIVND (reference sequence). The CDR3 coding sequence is TGTGCCAGTAAACCGGGACGAAACACCGGGGAGCTGTTTTTT. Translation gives CASKPGRNTGELFF.

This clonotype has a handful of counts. The CDR3 sequence: CASSAAANAGTGADYTF. The CDR3 DNA follows: TGTGCCAGCAGCGCAGCCGCCAACGCCGGGACAGGGGCCGACTACACCTTC. The rearrangement joins TRBV7-8 to TRBJ1-2; TRBD1 aligns across 10 bases. The CDR3 loop spans 17 amino acids. Unmatched junction bases numbered 19, after V lost 5 bases and J lost 10 bases. Looked up from germline, CDR1 is SGHVS and CDR2 is FQNEAQ.

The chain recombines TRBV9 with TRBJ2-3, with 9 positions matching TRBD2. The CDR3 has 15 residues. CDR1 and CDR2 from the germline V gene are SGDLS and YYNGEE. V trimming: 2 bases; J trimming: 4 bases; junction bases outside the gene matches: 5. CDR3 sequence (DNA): TGTGCCAGCAGCGTTAGCGGGAGTAGGGCAGATACGCAGTATTTT. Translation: CASSVSGSRADTQYF. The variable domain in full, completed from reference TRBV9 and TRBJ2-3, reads DSGVTQTPKHLITATGQRVTLRCSPRSGDLSVYWYQQSLDQGLQFLIQYYNGEERAKGNILERFSAQQFPDLHSELNLSSLELGDSALYFCASSVSGSRADTQYFGPGTRLTVL.

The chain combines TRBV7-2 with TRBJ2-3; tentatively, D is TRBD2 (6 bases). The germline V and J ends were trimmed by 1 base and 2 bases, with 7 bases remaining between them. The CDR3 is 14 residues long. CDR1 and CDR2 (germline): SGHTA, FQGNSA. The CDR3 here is CASSLVDYTDTQYF. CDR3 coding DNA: TGTGCCAGCAGCTTAGTGGACTACACAGATACGCAGTATTTT.

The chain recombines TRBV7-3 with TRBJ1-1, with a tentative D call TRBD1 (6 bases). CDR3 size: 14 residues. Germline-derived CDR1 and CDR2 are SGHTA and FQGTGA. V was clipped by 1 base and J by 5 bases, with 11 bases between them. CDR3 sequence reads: CASSLMGGRTEAFF. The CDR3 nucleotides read TGTGCCAGCAGCTTAATGGGGGGGCGGACTGAAGCTTTCTTT.

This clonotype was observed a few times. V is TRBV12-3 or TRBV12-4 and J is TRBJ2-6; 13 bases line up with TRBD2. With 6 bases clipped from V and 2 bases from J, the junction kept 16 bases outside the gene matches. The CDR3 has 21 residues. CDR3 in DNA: TGTGCCAGCAGCCCCACTAGCGGGAGGGCCACGGTATTACCTGGGGCCAACGTCCTGACTTTC. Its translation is CASSPTSGRATVLPGANVLTF.

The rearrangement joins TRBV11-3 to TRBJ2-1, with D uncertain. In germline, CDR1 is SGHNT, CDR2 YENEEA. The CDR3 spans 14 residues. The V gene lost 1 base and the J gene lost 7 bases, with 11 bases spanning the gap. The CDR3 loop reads CASSLGAQANEQFF. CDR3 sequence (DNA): TGTGCCAGCAGCTTAGGGGCCCAAGCGAATGAGCAGTTCTTC. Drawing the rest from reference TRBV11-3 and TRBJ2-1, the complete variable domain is EAGVVQSPRYKIIEKKQPVAFWCNPISGHNTLYWYLQNLGQGPELLIRYENEEAVDDSQLPKDRFSAERLKGVDSTLKIQPAELGDSAVYLCASSLGAQANEQFFGPGTRLTVL.

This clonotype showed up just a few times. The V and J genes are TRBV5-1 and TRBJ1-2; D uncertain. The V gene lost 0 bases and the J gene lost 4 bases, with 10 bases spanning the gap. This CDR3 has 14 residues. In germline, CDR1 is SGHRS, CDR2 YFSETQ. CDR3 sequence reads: CASSLAMDSYGYTF. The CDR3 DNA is TGCGCCAGCAGCTTGGCCATGGATAGCTATGGCTACACCTTC.

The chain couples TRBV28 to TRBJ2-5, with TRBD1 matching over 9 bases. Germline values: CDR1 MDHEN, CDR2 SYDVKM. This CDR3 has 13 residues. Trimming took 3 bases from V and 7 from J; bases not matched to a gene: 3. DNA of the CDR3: TGTGCCAGCAGTTTGCAGGGACAGGGGACCCAGTACTTC. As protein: CASSLQGQGTQYF.

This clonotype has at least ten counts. In DNA form, the CDR3 reads TGCGCCAGCAGCCAAGATCGACGACAGGGCTTGGCCTGGGAGCAGTACTTC. Residues: CASSQDRRQGLAWEQYF. The chain joins TRBV4-3 to TRBJ2-7; the match to TRBD1 covers 7 bases. This CDR3 has 17 amino acids. The J segment lost 7 bases and the V segment lost 0 bases, leaving 15 bases of the junction unmatched. The germline V gene encodes CDR1 LGHNA and CDR2 YSLEER.

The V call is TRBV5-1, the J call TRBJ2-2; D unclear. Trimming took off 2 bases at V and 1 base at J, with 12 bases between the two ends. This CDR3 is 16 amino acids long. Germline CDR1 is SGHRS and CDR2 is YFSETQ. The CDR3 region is CASSFNGVGNTGELFF. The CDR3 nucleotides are TGCGCCAGCAGCTTCAACGGCGTGGGGAACACCGGGGAGCTGTTTTTT.

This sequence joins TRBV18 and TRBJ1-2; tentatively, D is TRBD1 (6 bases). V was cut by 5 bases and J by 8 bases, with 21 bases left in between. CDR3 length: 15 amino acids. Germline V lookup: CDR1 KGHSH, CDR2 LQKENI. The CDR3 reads CASSSNRDEVRGYTF. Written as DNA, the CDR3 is TGTGCCAGCTCATCAAACAGGGATGAAGTGCGAGGCTACACCTTC.

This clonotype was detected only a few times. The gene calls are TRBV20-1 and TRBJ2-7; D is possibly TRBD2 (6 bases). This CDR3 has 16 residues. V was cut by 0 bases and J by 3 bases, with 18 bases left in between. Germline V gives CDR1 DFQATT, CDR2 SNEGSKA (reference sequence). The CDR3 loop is CSARDTKTNGGYEQYF. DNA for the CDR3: TGCAGTGCTAGAGATACAAAGACAAACGGGGGCTACGAGCAGTACTTC.

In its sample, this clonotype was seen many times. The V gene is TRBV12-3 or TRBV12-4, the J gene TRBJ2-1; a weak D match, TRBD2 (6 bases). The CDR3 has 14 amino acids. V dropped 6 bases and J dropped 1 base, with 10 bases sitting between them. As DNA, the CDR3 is TGTGCCAGCAGGACGGGAGTGTCCTACAATGAGCAGTTCTTC. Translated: CASRTGVSYNEQFF.

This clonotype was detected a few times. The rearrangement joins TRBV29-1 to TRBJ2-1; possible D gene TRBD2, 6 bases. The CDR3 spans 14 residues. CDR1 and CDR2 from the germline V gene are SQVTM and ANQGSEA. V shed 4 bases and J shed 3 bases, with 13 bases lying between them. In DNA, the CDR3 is TGCAGCGTTGGGGACTCCTACGGCTACAATGAGCAGTTCTTC. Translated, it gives CSVGDSYGYNEQFF.